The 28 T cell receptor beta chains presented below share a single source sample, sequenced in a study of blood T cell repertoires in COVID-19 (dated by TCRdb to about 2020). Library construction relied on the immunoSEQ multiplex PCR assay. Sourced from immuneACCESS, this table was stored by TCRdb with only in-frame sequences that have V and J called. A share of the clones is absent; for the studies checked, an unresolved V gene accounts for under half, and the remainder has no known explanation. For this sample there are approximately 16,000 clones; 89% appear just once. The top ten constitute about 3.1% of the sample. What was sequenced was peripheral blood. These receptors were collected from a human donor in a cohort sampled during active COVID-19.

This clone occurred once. The CDR3 DNA reads as TGCGCCAGCAGCTTGGGACAGGGGAGCACAGATACGCAGTATTTT. Amino acid sequence: CASSLGQGSTDTQYF. The chain links TRBV5-1 to TRBJ2-3; 8 nucleotides match TRBD1. J gave up 0 bases and V 0 bases, and 0 bases lay outside the gene matches. The CDR3 contains 15 residues. CDR1 SGHRS and CDR2 YFSETQ come from the germline V gene.

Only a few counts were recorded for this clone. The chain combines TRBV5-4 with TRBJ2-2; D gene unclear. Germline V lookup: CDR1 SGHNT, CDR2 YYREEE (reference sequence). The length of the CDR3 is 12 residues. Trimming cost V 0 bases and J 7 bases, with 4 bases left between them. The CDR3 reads CASSLAVGELFF. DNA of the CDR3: TGTGCCAGCAGCTTGGCCGTCGGGGAGCTGTTTTTT. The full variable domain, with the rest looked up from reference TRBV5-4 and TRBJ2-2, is ETGVTQSPTHLIKTRGQQVTLRCSSQSGHNTVSWYQQALGQGPQFIFQYYREEENGRGNFPPRFSGLQFPNYSSELNVNALELDDSALYLCASSLAVGELFFGEGSRLTVL.

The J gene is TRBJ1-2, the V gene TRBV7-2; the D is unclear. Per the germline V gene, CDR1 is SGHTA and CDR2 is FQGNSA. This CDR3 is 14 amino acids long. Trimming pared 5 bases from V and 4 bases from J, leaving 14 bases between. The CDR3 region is CASSPRAASYGYTF. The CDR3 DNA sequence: TGTGCCAGCAGCCCCAGAGCGGCTTCCTATGGCTACACCTTC.

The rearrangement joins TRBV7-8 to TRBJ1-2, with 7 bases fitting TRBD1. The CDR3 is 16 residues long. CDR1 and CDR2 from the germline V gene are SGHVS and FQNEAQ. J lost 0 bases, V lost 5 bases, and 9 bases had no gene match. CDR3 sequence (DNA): TGTGCCAGCAGCACCCGAACAGGGGCCGCTAACTATGGCTACACCTTC. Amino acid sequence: CASSTRTGAANYGYTF.

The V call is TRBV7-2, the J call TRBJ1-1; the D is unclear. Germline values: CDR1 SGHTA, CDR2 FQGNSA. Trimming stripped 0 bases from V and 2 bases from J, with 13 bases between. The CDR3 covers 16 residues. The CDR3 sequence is CASSLAGGAINTEAFF. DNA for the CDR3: TGTGCCAGCAGCTTAGCAGGAGGAGCGATTAACACTGAAGCTTTCTTT.

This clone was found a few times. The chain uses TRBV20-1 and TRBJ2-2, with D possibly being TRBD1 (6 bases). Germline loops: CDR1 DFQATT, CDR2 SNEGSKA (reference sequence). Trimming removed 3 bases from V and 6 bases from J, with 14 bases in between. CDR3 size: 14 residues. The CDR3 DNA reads TGCAGTGCTAGTCTACAGGGCGGCGCCGGGGAGCTGTTTTTT. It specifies CSASLQGGAGELFF.

In DNA form, the CDR3 reads TGTGCCAGCAGCTTGGTTCAGGCTCCCAACTCTGGAAACACCATATATTTT. Translated, it gives CASSLVQAPNSGNTIYF. V gene TRBV5-6 combines with J gene TRBJ1-3, with D hard to call. Trimming removed 0 bases at V and 0 bases at J, with 13 bases between. Per the germline V gene, CDR1 is SGHDT and CDR2 is YYEEEE. This CDR3 is 17 amino acids long.

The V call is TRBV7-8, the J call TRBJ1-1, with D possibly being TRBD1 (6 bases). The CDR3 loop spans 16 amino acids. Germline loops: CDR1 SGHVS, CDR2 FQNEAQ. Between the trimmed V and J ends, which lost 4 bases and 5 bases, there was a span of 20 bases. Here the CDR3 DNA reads TGTGCCAGCAGCTCCCCAGTACGGAGAGGGGGAACTGAAGCTTTCTTT. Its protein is CASSSPVRRGGTEAFF. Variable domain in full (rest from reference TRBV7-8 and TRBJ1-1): GAGVSQSPRYKVAKRGQDVALRCDPISGHVSLFWYQQALGQGPEFLTYFQNEAQLDKSGLPSDRFFAERPEGSVSTLKIQRTQQEDSAVYLCASSSPVRRGGTEAFFGQGTRLTVV.

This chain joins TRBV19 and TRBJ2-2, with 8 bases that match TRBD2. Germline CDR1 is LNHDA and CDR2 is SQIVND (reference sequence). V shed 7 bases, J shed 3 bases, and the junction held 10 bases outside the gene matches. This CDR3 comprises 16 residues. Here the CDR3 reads CASTRGGLTDTGELFF. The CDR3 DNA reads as TGTGCCAGTACCCGCGGGGGGCTAACGGACACCGGGGAGCTGTTTTTT. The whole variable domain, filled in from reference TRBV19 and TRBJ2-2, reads DGGITQSPKYLFRKEGQNVTLSCEQNLNHDAMYWYRQDPGQGLRLIYYSQIVNDFQKGDIAEGYSVSREKKESFPLTVTSAQKNPTAFYLCASTRGGLTDTGELFFGEGSRLTVL.

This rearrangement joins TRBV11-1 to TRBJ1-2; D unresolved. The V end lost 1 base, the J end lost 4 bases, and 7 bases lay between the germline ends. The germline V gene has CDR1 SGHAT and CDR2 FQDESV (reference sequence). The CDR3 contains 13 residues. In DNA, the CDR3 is TGTGCCAGCAGCTTAGAAAACGGCTATGGCTACACCTTC. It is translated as CASSLENGYGYTF.

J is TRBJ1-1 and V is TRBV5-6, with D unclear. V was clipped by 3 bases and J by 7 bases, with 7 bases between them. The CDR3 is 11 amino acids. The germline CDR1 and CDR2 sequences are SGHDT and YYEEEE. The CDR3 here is CASSSYVEAFF. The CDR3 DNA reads TGTGCCAGCAGCTCCTATGTTGAAGCTTTCTTT.

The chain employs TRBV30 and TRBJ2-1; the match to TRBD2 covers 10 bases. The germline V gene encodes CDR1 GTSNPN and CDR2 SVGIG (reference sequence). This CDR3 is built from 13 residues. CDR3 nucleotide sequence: TGTGCTCTAACTAGCGGGGTCTACAATGAGCAGTTCTTC. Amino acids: CALTSGVYNEQFF. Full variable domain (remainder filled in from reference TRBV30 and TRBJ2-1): SQTIHQWPATLVQPVGSPLSLECTVEGTSNPNLYWYRQAAGRGLQLLFYSVGIGQISSEVPQNLSASRPQDRQFILSSKKLLLSDSGFYLCALTSGVYNEQFFGPGTRLTVL.

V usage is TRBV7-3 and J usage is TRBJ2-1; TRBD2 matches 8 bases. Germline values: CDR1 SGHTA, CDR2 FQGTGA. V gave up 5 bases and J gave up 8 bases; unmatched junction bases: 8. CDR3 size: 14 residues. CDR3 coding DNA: TGTGCCAGCAGCCCTCGGGGGGGCGCGGATGAGCAGTTCTTC. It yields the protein CASSPRGGADEQFF.

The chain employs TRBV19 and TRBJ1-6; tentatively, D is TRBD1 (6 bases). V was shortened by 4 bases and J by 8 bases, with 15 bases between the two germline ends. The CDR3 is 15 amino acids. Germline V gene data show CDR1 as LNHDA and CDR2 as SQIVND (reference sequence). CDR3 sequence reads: CASSTQNRVDSPLHF. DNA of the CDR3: TGTGCCAGTAGTACCCAGAACAGGGTGGATTCACCCCTCCACTTT.

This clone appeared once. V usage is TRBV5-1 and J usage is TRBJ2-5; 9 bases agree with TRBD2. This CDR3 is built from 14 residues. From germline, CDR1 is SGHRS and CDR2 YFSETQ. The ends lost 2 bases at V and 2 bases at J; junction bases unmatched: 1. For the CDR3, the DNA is TGCGCCAGCAGCTTACTAGCGGGTCAAGAGACCCAGTACTTC. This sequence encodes CASSLLAGQETQYF.

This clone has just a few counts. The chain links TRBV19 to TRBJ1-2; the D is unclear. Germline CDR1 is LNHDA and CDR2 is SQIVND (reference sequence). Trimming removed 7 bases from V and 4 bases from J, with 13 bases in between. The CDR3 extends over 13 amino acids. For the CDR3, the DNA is TGTGCCAGTACACCGGACGGACTCTATGGCTACACCTTC. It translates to CASTPDGLYGYTF.

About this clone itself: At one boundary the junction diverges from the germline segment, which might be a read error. The CDR3 DNA sequence: TGTGCTAGCAGCTCGGGAAGTATAGGTACTGGAAACACCATATATTTT. It encodes CASSSGSIGTGNTIYF. The chain recombines TRBV7-7 with TRBJ1-3; D remains unclear. Germline CDR1 SSHAT, CDR2 FNYEAQ (reference sequence). The CDR3 length is 16 residues.

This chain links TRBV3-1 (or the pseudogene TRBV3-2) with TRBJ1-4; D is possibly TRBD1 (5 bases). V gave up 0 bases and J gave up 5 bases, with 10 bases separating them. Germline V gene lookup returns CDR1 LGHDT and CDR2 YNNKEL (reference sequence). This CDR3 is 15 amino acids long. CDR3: CASSQDGAGNEKLFF. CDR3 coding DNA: TGTGCCAGCAGCCAAGATGGGGCAGGGAATGAAAAACTGTTTTTT.

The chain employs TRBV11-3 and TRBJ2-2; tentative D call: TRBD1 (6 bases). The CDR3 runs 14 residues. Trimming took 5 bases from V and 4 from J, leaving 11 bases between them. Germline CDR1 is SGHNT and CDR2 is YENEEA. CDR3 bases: TGTGCCAGCAGCATAGGACAGTCCACCGGGGAGCTGTTTTTT. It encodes CASSIGQSTGELFF.

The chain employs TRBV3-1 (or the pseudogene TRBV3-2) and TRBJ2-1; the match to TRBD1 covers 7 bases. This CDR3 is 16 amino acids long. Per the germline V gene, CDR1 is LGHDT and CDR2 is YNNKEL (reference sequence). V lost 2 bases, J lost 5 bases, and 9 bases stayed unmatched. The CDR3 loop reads CASSQTARDRHNEQFF. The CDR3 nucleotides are TGTGCCAGCAGCCAAACTGCCCGGGACAGACACAATGAGCAGTTCTTC.

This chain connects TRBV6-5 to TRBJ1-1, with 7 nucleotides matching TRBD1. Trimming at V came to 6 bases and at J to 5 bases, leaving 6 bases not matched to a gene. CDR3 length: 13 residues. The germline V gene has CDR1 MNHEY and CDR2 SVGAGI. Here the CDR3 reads CASSRQGKTEAFF. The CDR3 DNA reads TGTGCCAGCAGCCGACAGGGAAAGACTGAAGCTTTCTTT.

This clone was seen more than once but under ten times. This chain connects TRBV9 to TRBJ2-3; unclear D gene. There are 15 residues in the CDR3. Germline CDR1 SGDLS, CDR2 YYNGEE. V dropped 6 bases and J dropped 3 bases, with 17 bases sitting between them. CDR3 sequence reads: CASNKHEVMTDTQYF. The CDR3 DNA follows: TGTGCCAGCAACAAACACGAGGTTATGACAGATACGCAGTATTTT.

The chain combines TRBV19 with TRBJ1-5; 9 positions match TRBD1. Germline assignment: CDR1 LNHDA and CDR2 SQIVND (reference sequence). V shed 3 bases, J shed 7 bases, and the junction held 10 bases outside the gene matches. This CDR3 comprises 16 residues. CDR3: CASSIGGTGLHQPQHF. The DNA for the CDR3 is TGTGCCAGTAGTATCGGTGGGACAGGGTTACACCAGCCCCAGCATTTT.

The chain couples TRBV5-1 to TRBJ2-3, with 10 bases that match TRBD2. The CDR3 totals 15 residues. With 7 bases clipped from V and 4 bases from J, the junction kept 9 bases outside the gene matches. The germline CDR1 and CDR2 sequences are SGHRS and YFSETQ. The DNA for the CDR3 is TGCGCCAGCGGAGCTAGCGGGGGTCTTTCAGATACGCAGTATTTT. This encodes CASGASGGLSDTQYF.

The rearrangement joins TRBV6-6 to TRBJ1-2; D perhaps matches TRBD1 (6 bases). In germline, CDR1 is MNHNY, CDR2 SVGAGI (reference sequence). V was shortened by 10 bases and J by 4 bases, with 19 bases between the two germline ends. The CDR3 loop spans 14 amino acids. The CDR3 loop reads CATYSGTIFYGYTF. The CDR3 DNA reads TGTGCCACTTACTCCGGGACAATCTTCTATGGCTACACCTTC.

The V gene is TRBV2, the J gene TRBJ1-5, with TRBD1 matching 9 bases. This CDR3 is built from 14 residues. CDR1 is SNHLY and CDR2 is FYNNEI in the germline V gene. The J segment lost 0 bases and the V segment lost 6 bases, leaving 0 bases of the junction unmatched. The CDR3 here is CASRGQGSNQPQHF. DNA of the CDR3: TGTGCCAGCAGGGGACAGGGTAGCAATCAGCCCCAGCATTTT.

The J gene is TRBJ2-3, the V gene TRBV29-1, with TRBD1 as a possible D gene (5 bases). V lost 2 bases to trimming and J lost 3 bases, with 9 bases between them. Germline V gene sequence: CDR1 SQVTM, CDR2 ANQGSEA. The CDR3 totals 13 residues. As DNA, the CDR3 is TGCAGCGTTGAAAGGCAGGGAACAGATACGCAGTATTTT. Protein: CSVERQGTDTQYF.

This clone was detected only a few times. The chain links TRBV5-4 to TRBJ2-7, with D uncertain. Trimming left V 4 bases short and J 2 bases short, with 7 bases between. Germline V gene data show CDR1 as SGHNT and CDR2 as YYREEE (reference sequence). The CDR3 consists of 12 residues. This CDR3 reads CASSSDTYEQYF. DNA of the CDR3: TGTGCCAGCAGCAGTGACACCTACGAGCAGTACTTC. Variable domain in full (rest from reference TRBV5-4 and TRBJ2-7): ETGVTQSPTHLIKTRGQQVTLRCSSQSGHNTVSWYQQALGQGPQFIFQYYREEENGRGNFPPRFSGLQFPNYSSELNVNALELDDSALYLCASSSDTYEQYFGPGTRLTVT.